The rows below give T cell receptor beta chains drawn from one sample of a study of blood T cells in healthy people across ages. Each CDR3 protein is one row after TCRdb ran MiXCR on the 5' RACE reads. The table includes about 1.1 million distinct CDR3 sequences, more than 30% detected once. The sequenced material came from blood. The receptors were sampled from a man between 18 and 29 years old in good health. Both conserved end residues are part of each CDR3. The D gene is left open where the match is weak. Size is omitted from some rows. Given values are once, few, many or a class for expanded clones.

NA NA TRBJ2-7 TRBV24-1 CATSAGPSYNEQYF TGTGCCACCAGTGCGGGACCCTCCTACAATGAGCAGTACTTC
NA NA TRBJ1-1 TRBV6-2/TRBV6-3 CASSPTRHLKNTEAFF TGTGCCAGCAGTCCCACTCGGCATCTTAAGAACACTGAAGCTTTCTTT
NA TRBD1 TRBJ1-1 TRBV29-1 CSVGTGAEAFF TGCAGCGTAGGGACAGGGGCCGAAGCTTTCTTT
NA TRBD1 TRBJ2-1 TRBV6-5 CASSPSQGSSYNEQFF TGTGCCAGCAGTCCATCACAGGGGAGCTCCTACAATGAGCAGTTCTTC
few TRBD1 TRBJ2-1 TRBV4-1 CASSQAPGQGFNEQFF TGCGCCAGCAGCCAGGCCCCAGGACAGGGCTTCAATGAGCAGTTCTTC
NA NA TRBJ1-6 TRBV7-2 CASSLGGVNSPLHF TGTGCCAGCAGCTTAGGAGGGGTGAATTCACCCCTCCACTTT
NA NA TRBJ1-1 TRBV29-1 CVPERGTEAFF TGCGTCCCCGAACGGGGAACTGAAGCTTTCTTT
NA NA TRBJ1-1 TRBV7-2 CASSLGFGLSFF TGTGCCAGCAGCTTAGGTTTTGGCCTTTCTTTCTTT
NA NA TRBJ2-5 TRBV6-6 CASSYSPGGETQYF TGTGCCAGCAGTTACTCTCCGGGCGGCGAGACCCAGTACTTC
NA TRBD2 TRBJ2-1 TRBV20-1 CSARDLASGGEYDDEQFF TGCAGTGCTAGAGATTTGGCTAGCGGGGGAGAATATGACGATGAGCAGTTCTTC
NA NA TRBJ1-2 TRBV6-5 CASRGQGKEDGYTF TGTGCCAGCAGGGGCCAGGGGAAGGAGGATGGCTACACCTTC
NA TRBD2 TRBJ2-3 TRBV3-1 CASSQGLAGNTDTQYF TGTGCCAGCAGCCAAGGGCTAGCGGGGAACACAGATACGCAGTATTTT
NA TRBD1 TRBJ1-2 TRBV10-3 CAISESTGDPYGYTF TGTGCCATCAGTGAGTCGACAGGGGATCCCTATGGCTACACCTTC
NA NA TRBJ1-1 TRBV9 CASSVTTAVTEAFF TGTGCCAGCAGCGTGACGACAGCCGTAACTGAAGCTTTCTTT
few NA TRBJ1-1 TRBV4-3 CASSQGGGYEAFF TGCGCCAGCAGCCAAGGAGGGGGGTATGAAGCTTTCTTT
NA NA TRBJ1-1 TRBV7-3 CASSPTDITEAFF TGTGCCAGCAGCCCAACCGACATCACTGAAGCTTTCTTT